The clone carrying this TCR beta chain was counted ten times or more. Its antigen remains unidentified. This record belongs to a study of T-cell memory formation after mild COVID-19. As for the study in general: Largely, TCR clusters stayed within a single donor.

Notes on the study in general: Clones from the second wave (peaking day 37) had unconfirmed SARS-CoV-2 specificity. The CD4+ clones that contracted clustered mainly within CM and EM, and the CD8+ clones concentrated in EMRA.

TCRdb reanalysed the 5' RACE reads using MiXCR and keeps one entry per CDR3 protein. The profile shows some 40,000 distinct CDR3 sequences, 5% to 7% of them singletons. V was trimmed by 4 bases and J by 0 bases, leaving 16 bases between them. Germline lookup yields CDR1 LGHDT and CDR2 YNNKEL (reference sequence). The CDR3 contains 17 residues. The chain carries TRBV3-1 and TRBJ2-1; D gene uncertain. The source of this sequence is an adult who had mild COVID-19 (a few samples of this study predate the infection). Cell type and time point are not known. Sequencing input: PBMCs or a T cell subset sorted from them (not recorded which). CDR3 DNA sequence: TGTGCCAGCAGCCTCATCGCTGACCTCCGCTCCTACAATGAGCAGTTCTTC. Amino acids: CASSLIADLRSYNEQFF.